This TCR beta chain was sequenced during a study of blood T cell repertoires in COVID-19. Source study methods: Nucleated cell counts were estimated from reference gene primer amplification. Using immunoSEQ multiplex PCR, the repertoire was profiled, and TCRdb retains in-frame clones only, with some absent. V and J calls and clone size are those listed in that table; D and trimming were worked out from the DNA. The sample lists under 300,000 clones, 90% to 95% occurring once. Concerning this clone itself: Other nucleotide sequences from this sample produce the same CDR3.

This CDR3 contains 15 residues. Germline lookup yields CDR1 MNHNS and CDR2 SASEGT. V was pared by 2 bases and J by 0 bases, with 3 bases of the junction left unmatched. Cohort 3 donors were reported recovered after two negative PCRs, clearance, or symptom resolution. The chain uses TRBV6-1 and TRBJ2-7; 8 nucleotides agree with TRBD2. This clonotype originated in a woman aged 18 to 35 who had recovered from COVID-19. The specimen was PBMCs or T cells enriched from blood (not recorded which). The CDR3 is CASSESGSSSYEQYF. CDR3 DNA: TGTGCCAGCAGTGAAAGCGGGAGTTCCTCCTACGAGCAGTACTTC.